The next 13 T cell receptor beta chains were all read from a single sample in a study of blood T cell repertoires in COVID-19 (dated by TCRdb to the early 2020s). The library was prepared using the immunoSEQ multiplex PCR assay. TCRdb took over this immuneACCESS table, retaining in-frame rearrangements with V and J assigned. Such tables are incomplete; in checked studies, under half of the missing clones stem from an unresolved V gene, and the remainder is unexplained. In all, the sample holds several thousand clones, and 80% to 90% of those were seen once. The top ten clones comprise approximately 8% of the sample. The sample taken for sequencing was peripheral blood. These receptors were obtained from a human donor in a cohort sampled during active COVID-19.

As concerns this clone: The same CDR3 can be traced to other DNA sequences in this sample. The CDR3 loop is CASSVAGRDYEQYF. In nucleotides, the CDR3 is TGTGCCAGCAGCGTAGCGGGGAGGGATTACGAGCAGTACTTC. V and J are TRBV9 and TRBJ2-7; 7 bases match TRBD2. Germline V gene data show CDR1 as SGDLS and CDR2 as YYNGEE. With V trimmed by 0 bases and J by 4 bases, 4 bases remained unmatched. This CDR3 is built from 14 residues.

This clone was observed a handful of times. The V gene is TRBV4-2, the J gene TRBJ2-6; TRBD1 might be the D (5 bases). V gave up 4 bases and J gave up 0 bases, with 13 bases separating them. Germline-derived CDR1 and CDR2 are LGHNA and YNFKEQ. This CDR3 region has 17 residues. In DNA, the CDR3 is TGTGCCAGCAGCCCGACCATGGGGCTCTCTGGGGCCAACGTCCTGACTTTC. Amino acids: CASSPTMGLSGANVLTF.

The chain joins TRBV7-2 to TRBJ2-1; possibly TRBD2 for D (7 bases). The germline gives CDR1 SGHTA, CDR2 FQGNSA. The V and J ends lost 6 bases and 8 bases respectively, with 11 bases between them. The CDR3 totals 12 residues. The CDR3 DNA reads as TGTGCCAGCAGACAGGGAGGGGATGAGCAGTTCTTC. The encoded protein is CASRQGGDEQFF.

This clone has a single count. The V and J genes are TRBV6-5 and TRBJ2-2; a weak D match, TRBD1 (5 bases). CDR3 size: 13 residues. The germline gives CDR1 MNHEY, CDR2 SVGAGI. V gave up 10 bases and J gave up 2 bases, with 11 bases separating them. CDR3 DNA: TGTGCCATCTTTGACAGCAACACCGGGGAGCTGTTTTTT. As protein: CAIFDSNTGELFF.

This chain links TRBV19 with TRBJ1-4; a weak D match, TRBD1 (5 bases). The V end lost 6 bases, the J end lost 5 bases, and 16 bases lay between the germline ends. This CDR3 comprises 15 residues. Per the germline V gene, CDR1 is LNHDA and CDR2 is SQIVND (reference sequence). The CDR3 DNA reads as TGTGCCAGTAGCCGGCGGGACTCACCGAATGAAAAACTGTTTTTT. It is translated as CASSRRDSPNEKLFF.

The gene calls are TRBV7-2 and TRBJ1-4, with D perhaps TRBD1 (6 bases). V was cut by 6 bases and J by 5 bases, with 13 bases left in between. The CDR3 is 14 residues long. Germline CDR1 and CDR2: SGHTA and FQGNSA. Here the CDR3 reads CASRRDRLNEKLFF. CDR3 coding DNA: TGTGCCAGCAGACGAGACAGGTTAAATGAAAAACTGTTTTTT. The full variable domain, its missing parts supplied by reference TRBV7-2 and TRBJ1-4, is GAGVSQSPSNKVTEKGKDVELRCDPISGHTALYWYRQSLGQGLEFLIYFQGNSAPDKSGLPSDRFSAERTGGSVSTLTIQRTQQEDSAVYLCASRRDRLNEKLFFGSGTQLSVL.

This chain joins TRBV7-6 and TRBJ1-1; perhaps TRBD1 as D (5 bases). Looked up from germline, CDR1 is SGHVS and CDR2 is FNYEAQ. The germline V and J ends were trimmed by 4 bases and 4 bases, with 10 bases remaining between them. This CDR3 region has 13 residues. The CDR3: CASSYGGGTEAFF. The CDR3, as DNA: TGTGCCAGCAGCTATGGGGGGGGCACTGAAGCTTTCTTT.

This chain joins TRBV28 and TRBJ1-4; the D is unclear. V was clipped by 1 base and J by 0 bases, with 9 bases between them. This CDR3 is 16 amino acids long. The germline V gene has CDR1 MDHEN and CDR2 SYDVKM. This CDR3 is CASSLSGWATNEKLFF. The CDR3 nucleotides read TGTGCCAGCAGTTTATCAGGTTGGGCAACTAATGAAAAACTGTTTTTT.

The CDR3 nucleotides are TGTGCCAGCAGCTTAGGCCGTCTAGCCGACACAGATACGCAGTATTTT. Protein sequence: CASSLGRLADTDTQYF. This chain links TRBV11-2 with TRBJ2-3; possible D gene TRBD2, 5 bases. Germline CDR1 reads SGHAT; CDR2 reads FQNNGV. This CDR3 contains 16 residues. Trimming shortened V by 1 base and J by 2 bases, and 13 bases separated the two germline ends.

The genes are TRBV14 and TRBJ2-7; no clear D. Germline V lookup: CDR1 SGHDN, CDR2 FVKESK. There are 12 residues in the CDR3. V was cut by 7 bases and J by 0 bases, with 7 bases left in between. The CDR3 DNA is TGTGCCAGCAAGAGTAGCTCCTACGAGCAGTACTTC. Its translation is CASKSSSYEQYF.

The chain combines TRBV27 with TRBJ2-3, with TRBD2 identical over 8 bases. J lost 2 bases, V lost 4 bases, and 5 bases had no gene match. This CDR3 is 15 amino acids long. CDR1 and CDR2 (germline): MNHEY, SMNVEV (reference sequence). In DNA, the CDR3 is TGTGCCAGCAGTTCTCCCGGGGGGGACACAGATACGCAGTATTTT. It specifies CASSSPGGDTDTQYF.

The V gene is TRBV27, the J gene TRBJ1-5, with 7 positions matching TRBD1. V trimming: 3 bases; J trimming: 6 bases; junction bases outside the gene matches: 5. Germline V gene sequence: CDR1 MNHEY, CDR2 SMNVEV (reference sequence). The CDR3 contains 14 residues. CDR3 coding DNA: TGTGCCAGCAGTTTCGGGACAGACGGTCAGCCCCAGCATTTT. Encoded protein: CASSFGTDGQPQHF.

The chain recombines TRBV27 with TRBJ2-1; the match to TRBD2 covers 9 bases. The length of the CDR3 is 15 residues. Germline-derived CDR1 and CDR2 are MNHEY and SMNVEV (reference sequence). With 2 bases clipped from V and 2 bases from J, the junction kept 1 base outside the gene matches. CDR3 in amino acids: CASSLGLATYNEQFF. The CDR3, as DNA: TGTGCCAGCAGTTTAGGACTAGCGACCTACAATGAGCAGTTCTTC.